The count of the clone carrying this TCR beta chain is one. Germline-derived CDR1 and CDR2 are LGHDT and YNNKEL (reference sequence). V shed 3 bases, J shed 5 bases, and the junction held 7 bases outside the gene matches. The CDR3 has 14 amino acids. The entry originates in a study of CD8 T cells in Susac syndrome. RNA in amounts of about 0.45 to 1 ug was reverse transcribed with random hexamers. Multiplex immunoSEQ PCR targeted 54 Vbeta and 13 Jbeta TCR beta segments. TCRdb used MiXCR to reprocess the immunoSEQ multiplex PCR reads, holding one entry per CDR3 protein. Among approximately 150,000 distinct CDR3 sequences listed, around 94% were seen once. The controls were healthy donors who were matched for age and sex.

Input material: CD4+ T cells from PBMCs. The chain combines TRBV3-1 with TRBJ2-7, with 7 bases that match TRBD2. The source of this sequence is a human donor in good health. CDR3 sequence: CASSQAGVAHEQYF. The CDR3 bases are TGTGCCAGCAGCCAGGCGGGAGTGGCCCACGAGCAGTACTTC.